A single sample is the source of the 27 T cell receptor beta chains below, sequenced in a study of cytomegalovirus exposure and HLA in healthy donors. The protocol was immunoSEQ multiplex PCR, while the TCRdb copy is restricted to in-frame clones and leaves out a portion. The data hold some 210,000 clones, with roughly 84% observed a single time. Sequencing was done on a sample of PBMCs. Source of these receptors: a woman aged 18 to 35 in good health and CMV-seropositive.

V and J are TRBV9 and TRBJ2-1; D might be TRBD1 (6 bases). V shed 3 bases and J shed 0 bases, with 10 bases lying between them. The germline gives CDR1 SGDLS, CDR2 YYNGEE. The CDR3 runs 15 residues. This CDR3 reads CASSEQGSSYNEQFF. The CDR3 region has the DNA TGTGCCAGCAGCGAGCAGGGGAGCTCCTACAATGAGCAGTTCTTC.

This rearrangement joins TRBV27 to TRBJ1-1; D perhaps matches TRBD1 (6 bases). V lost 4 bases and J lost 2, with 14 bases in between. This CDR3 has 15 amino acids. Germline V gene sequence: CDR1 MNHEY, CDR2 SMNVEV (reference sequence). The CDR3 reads CASSSYRAFNTEAFF. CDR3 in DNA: TGTGCCAGCAGTTCCTACAGGGCCTTCAACACTGAAGCTTTCTTT.

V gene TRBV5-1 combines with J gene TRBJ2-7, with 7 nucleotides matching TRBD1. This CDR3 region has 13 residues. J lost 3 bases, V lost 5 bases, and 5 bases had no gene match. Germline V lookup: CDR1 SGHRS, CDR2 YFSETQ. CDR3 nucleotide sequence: TGCGCCAGCAGAACAGGGGTAGGCTACGAGCAGTACTTC. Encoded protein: CASRTGVGYEQYF.

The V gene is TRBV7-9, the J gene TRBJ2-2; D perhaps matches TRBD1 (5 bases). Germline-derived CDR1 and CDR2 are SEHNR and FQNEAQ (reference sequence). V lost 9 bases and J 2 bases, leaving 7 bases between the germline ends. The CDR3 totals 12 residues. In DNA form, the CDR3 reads TGTGCCAGAGACAGCAACACCGGGGAGCTGTTTTTT. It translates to CARDSNTGELFF.

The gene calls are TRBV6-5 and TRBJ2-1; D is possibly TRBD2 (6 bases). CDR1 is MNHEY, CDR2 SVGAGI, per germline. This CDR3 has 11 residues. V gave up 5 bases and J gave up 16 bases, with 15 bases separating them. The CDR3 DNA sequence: TGTGCCAGCAGTGAAGGACTAACACCCTTCTTC. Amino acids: CASSEGLTPFF.

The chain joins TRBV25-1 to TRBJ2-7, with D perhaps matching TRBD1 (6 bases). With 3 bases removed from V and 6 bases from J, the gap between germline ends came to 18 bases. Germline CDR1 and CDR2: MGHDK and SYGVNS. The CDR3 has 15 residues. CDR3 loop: CASSDPGHMASEQYF. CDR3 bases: TGTGCCAGCAGTGACCCGGGACATATGGCCTCCGAGCAGTACTTC.

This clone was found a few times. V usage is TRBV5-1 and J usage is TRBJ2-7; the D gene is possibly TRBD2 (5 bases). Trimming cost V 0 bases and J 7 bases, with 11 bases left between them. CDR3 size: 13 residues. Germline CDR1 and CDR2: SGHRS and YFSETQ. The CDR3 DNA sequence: TGCGCCAGCAGCTTGGGCGAGGGAAAAGAGCAGTACTTC. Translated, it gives CASSLGEGKEQYF.

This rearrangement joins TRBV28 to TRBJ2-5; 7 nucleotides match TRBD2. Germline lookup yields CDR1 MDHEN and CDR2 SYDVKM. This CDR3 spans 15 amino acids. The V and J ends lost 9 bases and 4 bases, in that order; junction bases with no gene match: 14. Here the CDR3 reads CASDGGRGRSETQYF. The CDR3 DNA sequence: TGTGCCAGTGACGGGGGGAGGGGTAGATCAGAGACCCAGTACTTC.

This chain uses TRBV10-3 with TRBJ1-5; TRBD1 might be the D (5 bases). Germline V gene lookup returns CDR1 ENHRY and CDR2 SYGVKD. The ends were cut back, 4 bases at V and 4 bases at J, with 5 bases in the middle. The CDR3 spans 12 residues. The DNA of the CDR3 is TGTGCCATCAGTGCAGGGAATCAGCCCCAGCATTTT. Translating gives CAISAGNQPQHF.

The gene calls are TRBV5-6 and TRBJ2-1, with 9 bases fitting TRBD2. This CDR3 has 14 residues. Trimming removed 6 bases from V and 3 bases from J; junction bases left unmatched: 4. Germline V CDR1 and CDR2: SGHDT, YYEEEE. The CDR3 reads CASTLAGRYNEQFF. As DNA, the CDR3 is TGTGCCAGCACGCTAGCGGGACGCTACAATGAGCAGTTCTTC.

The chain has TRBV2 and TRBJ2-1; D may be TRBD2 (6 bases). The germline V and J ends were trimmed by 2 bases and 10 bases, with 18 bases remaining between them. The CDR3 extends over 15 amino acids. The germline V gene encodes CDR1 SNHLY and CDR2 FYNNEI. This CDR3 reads CASSESSRGTQEQFF. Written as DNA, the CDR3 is TGTGCCAGCAGTGAAAGTTCCCGAGGGACTCAAGAGCAGTTCTTC.

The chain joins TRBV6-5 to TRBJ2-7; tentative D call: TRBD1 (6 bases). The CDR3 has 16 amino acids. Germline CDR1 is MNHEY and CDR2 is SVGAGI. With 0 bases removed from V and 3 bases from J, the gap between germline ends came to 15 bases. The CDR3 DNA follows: TGTGCCAGCAGTTACTCGACCGGACAGATAATCTACGAGCAGTACTTC. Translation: CASSYSTGQIIYEQYF.

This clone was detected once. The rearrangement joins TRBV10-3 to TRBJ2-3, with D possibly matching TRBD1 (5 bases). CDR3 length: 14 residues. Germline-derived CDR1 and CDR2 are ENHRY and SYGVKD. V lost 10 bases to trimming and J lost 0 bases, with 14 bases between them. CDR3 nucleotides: TGTGCCACCATGGGGCACGTTAGCACAGATACGCAGTATTTT. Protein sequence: CATMGHVSTDTQYF.

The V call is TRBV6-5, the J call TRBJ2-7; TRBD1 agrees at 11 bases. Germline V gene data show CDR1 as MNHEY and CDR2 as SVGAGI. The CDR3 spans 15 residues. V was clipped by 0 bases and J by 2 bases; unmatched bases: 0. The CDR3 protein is CASSYSDRGPYEQYF. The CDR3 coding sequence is TGTGCCAGCAGTTACTCGGACAGGGGGCCCTACGAGCAGTACTTC.

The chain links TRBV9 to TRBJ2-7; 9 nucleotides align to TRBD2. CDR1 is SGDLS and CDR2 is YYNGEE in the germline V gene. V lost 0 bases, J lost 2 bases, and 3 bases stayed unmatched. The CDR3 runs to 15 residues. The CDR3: CASSVGGGRAYEQYF. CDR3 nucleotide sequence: TGTGCCAGCAGCGTAGGAGGCGGGAGGGCCTACGAGCAGTACTTC.

The chain's CDR3 is CATSRDLGPGNTIYF. CDR3 in DNA: TGTGCCACCAGCAGAGATTTGGGGCCTGGAAACACCATATATTTT. V is TRBV15 and J is TRBJ1-3; tentatively, D is TRBD1 (5 bases). V dropped 0 bases and J dropped 2 bases, with 8 bases sitting between them. This CDR3 has 15 amino acids. Germline values: CDR1 LNHNV, CDR2 YYDKDF (reference sequence).

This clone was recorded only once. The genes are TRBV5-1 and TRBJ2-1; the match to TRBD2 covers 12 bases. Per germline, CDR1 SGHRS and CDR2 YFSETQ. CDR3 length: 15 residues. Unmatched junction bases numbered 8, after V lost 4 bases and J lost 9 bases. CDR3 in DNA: TGCGCCAGCAGCGGACTAGCGGGACCCCCCGGTGAGCAGTTCTTC. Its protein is CASSGLAGPPGEQFF.

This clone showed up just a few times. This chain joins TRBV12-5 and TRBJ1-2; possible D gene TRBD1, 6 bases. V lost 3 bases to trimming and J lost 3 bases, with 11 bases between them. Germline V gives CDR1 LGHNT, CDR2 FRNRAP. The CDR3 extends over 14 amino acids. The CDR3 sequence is CASGFAGAHYGYTF. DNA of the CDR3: TGTGCTAGTGGTTTCGCAGGGGCCCACTATGGCTACACCTTC.

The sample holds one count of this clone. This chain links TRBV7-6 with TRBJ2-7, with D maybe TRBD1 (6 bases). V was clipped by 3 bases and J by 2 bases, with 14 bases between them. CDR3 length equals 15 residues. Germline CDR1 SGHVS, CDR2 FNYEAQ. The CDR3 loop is CASSLGPDSTYEQYF. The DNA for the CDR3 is TGTGCCAGCAGCTTGGGGCCGGACAGTACCTACGAGCAGTACTTC.

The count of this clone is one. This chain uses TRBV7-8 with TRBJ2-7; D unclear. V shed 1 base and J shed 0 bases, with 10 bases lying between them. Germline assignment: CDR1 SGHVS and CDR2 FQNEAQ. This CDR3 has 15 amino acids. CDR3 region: CASSLEAASSYEQYF. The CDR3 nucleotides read TGTGCCAGCAGCTTAGAGGCGGCCAGCTCCTACGAGCAGTACTTC. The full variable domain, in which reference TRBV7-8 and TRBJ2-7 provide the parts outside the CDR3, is GAGVSQSPRYKVAKRGQDVALRCDPISGHVSLFWYQQALGQGPEFLTYFQNEAQLDKSGLPSDRFFAERPEGSVSTLKIQRTQQEDSAVYLCASSLEAASSYEQYFGPGTRLTVT.

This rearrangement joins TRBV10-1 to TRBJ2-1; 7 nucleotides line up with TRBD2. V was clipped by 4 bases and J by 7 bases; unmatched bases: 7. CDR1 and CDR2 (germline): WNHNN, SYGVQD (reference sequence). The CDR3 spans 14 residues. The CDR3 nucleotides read TGCGCCAGCAGTGTTAGCGGGCTTTGGAATGAGCAGTTCTTC. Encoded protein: CASSVSGLWNEQFF.

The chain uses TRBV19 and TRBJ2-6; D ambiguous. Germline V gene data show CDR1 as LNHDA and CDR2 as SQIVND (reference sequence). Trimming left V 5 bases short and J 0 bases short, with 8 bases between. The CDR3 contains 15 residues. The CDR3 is CASSFDTSGANVLTF. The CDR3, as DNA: TGTGCCAGTAGTTTCGACACCTCTGGGGCCAACGTCCTGACTTTC.

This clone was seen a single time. The chain's CDR3 is CASSYSSGSPLEQYF. CDR3 bases: TGTGCCAGCAGTTACTCAAGCGGGAGCCCTCTCGAGCAGTACTTC. The chain has TRBV6-5 and TRBJ2-7, with TRBD2 matching 8 bases. Per germline, CDR1 MNHEY and CDR2 SVGAGI. This CDR3 spans 15 amino acids. V shed 0 bases, J shed 6 bases, and the junction held 7 bases outside the gene matches.

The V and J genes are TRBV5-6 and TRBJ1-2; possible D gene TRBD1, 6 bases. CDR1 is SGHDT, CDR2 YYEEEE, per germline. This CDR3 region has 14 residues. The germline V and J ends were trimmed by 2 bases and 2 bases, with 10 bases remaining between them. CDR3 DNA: TGTGCCAGCAGCTTCGGCCAGGGGAACTATGGCTACACCTTC. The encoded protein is CASSFGQGNYGYTF.

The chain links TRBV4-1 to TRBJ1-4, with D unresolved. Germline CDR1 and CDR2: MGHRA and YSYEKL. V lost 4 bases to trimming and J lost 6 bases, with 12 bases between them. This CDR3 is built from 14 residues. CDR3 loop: CASSPPRSDEKLFF. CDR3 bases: TGCGCCAGCAGCCCCCCCCGGTCGGATGAAAAACTGTTTTTT.

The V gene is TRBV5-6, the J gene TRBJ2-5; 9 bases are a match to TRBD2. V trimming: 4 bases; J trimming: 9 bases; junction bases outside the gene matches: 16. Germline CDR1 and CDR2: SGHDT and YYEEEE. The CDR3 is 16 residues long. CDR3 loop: CASSPRLAVGGPAQYF. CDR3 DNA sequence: TGTGCCAGCAGCCCACGACTAGCGGTTGGGGGCCCCGCCCAGTACTTC. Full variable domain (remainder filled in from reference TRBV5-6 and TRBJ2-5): DAGVTQSPTHLIKTRGQQVTLRCSPKSGHDTVSWYQQALGQGPQFIFQYYEEEERQRGNFPDRFSGHQFPNYSSELNVNALLLGDSALYLCASSPRLAVGGPAQYFGPGTRLLVL.

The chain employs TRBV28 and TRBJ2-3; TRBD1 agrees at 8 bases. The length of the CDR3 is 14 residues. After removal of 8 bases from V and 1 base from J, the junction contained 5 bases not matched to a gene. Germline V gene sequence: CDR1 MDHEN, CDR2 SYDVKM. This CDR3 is CASFQGAGTDTQYF. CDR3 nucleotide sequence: TGTGCCAGCTTCCAGGGGGCCGGCACAGATACGCAGTATTTT.